This T cell receptor beta chain came from a study of blood T cell repertoires in COVID-19. Study at large: COVID-19 samples, acute and convalescent, were from the United States, Italy and Spain.

Profiling relied on immunoSEQ multiplex PCR, and the TCRdb table lists in-frame clones only, not all of them. The sample has around 91,000 clones, over 75% seen once; the top ten hold approximately 13%. Trimming took 0 bases from V and 0 from J, leaving 12 bases between them. The CDR3 has 16 residues. Germline CDR1 is MNHEY and CDR2 is SVGEGT. Only one count was recorded for this clone. The chain combines TRBV6-2 or TRBV6-3 with TRBJ2-7; tentative D call: TRBD2 (6 bases). The clonotype originates from a human donor in a cohort sampled during active COVID-19. The sequenced sample was peripheral blood. The CDR3 loop reads CASSYSWRGDSYEQYF. The CDR3 bases are TGTGCCAGCAGTTACTCGTGGCGGGGCGACTCCTACGAGCAGTACTTC.